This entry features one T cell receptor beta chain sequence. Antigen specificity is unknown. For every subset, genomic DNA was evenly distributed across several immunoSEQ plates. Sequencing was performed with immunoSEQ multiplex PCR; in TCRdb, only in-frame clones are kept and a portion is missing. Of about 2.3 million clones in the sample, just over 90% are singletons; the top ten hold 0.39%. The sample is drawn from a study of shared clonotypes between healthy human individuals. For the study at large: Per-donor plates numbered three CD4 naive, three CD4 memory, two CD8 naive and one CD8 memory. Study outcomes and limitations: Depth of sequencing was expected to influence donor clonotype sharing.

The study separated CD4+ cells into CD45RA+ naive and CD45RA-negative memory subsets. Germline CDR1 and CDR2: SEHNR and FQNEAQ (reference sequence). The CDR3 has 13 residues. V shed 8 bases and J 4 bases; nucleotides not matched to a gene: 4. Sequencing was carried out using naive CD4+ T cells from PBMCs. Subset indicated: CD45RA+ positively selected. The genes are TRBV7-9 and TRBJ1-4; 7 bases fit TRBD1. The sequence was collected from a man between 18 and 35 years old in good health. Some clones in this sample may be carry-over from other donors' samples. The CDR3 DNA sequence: TGTGCCAGCGGGGGACAGAATAATGAAAAACTGTTTTTT. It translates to CASGGQNNEKLFF.